Below, one TCR beta chain is given with its context. No antigen is known for it. These data come from a study of vaccination effects on CD4 cells after COVID-19. Study-level information: BNT162b2 vaccine or mRNA-1273 vaccine was given to participants in two doses.

In the ViraFEST assay, antigen-specific CD4+ clonotypes were identified by expansion after peptide-pool stimulation. It was after approximately 11 days of culture that CD4+ T cells were isolated. None of these healthy vaccinees had been infected with SARS-CoV-2 before vaccination. Researchers reported culturing a few million PBMC in each well, adding approximately 9.4 IU/ml IL-2 and approximately 10 ug/ml peptides. At days 3 and 7, half of the medium was exchanged for IL-2 medium. V lost 0 bases, J lost 1 base, and 5 bases lay in between. The CDR3 sequence is 15 residues long. Germline loops: CDR1 KGHDR, CDR2 SFDVKD. Clones were read by immunoSEQ multiplex PCR, and TCRdb kept only the in-frame ones, dropping some. The sample lists more than 25,000 clones; roughly two thirds were seen once.

The chain has TRBV24-1 and TRBJ2-2; a possible D gene is TRBD2 (5 bases). The specimen comprised CD4+ T cells from PBMCs cultured with HCoV-229E spike peptides, sampled before COVID-19 vaccination. This clonotype was sampled from a human donor who received a COVID-19 vaccine. The CDR3 spells CATSDLGRNTGELFF. As DNA, the CDR3 is TGTGCCACCAGTGATTTGGGGAGGAACACCGGGGAGCTGTTTTTT.